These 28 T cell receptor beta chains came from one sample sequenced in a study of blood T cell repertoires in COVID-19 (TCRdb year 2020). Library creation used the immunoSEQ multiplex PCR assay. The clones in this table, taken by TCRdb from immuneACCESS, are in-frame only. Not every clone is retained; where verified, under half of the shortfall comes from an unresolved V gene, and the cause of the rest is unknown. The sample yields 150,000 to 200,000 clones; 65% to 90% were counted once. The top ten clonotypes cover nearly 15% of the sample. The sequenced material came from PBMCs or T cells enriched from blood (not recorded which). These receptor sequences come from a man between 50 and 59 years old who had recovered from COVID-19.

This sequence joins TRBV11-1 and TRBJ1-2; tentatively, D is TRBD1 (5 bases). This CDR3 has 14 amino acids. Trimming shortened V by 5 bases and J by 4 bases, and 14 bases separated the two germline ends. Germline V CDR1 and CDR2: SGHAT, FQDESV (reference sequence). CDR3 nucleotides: TGTGCCAGCAGCCCAACCGACAGAGGCTATGGCTACACCTTC. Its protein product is CASSPTDRGYGYTF.

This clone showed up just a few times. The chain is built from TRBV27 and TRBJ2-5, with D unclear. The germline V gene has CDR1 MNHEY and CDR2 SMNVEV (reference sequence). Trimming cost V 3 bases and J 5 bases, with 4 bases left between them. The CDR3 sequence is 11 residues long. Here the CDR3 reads CASSFMETQYF. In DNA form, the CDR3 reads TGTGCCAGCAGTTTTATGGAGACCCAGTACTTC.

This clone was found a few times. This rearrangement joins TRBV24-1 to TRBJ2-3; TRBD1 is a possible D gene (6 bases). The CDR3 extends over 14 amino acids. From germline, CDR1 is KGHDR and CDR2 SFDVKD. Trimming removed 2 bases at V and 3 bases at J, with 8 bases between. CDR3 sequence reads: CATSDSTGTDTQYF. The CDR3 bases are TGTGCCACCAGTGATTCAACAGGGACAGATACGCAGTATTTT.

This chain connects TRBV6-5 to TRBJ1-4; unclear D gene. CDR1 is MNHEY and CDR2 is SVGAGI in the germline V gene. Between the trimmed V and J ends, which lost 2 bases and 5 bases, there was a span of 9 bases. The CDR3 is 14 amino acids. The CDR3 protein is CASSYQVVNEKLFF. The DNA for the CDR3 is TGTGCCAGCAGTTACCAAGTAGTCAATGAAAAACTGTTTTTT.

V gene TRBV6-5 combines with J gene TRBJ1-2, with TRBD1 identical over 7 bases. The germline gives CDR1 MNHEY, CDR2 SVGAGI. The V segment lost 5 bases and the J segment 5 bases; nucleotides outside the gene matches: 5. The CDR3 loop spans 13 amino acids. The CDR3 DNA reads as TGTGCCAGCAGTATGGCAGGGGGATATGGCTACACCTTC. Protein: CASSMAGGYGYTF.

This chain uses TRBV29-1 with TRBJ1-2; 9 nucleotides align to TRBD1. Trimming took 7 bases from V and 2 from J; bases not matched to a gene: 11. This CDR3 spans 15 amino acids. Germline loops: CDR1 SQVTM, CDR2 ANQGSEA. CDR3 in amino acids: CSATGPGQGNYGYTF. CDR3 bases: TGCAGCGCTACGGGACCGGGACAGGGAAACTATGGCTACACCTTC. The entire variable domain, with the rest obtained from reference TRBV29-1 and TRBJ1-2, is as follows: SAVISQKPSRDICQRGTSLTIQCQVDSQVTMMFWYRQQPGQSLTLIATANQGSEATYESGFVIDKFPISRPNLTFSTLTVSNMSPEDSSIYLCSATGPGQGNYGYTFGSGTRLTVV.

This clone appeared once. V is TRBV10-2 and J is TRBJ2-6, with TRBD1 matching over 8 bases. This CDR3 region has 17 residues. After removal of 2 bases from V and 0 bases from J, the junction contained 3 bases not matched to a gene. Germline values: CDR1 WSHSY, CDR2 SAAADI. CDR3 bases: TGCGCCAGCAGTGAGCCGACAGGGGTCTCTGGGGCCAACGTCCTGACTTTC. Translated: CASSEPTGVSGANVLTF.

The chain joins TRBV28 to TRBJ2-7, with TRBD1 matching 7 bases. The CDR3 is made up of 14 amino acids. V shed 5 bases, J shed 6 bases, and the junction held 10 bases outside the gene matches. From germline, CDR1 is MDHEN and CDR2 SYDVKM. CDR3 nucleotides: TGTGCCAGCAGTAGGCAGGGGGTTCAAGGCGAGCAGTACTTC. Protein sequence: CASSRQGVQGEQYF.

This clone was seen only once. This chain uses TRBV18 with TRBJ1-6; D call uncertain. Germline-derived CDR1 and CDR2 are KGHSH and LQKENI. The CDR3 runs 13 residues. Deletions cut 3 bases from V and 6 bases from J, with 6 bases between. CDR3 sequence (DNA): TGTGCCAGCTCACCTGTATCTAATTCACCCCTCCACTTT. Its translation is CASSPVSNSPLHF.

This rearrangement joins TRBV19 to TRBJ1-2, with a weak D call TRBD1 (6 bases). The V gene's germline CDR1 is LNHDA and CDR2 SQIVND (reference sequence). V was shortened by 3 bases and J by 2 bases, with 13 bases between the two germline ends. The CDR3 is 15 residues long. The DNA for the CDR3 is TGTGCCAGTAGTATGCCGGGACACCTAAACTATGGCTACACCTTC. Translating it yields CASSMPGHLNYGYTF.

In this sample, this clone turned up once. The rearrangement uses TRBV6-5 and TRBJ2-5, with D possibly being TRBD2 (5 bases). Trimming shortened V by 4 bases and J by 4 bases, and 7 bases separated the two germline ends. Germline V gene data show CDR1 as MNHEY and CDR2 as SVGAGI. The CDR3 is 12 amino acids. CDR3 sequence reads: CASSSGLETQYF. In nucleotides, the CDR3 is TGTGCCAGCAGTTCCGGACTAGAGACCCAGTACTTC.

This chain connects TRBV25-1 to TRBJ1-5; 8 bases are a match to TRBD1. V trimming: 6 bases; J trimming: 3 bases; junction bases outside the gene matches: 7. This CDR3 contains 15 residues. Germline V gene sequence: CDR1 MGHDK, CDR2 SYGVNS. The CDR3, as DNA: TGTGCCAGCAGAGGCGGGACAGGCGACAATCAGCCCCAGCATTTT. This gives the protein CASRGGTGDNQPQHF. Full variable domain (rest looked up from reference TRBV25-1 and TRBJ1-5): EADIYQTPRYLVIGTGKKITLECSQTMGHDKMYWYQQDPGMELHLIHYSYGVNSTEKGDLSSESTVSRIRTEHFPLTLESARPSHTSQYLCASRGGTGDNQPQHFGDGTRLSIL.

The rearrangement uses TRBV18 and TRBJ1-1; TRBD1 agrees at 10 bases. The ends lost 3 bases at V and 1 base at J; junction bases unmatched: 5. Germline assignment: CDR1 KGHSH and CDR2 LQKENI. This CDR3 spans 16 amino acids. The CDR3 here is CASSPGQGRGNTEAFF. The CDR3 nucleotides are TGTGCCAGCTCACCGGGACAGGGGCGAGGGAACACTGAAGCTTTCTTT.

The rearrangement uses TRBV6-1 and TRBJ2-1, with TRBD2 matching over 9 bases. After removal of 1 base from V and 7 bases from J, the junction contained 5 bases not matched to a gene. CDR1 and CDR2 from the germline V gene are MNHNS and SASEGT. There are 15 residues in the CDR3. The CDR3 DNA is TGTGCCAGCAGTGAAGTGAGACTAGCGGAAAATGAGCAGTTCTTC. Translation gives CASSEVRLAENEQFF.

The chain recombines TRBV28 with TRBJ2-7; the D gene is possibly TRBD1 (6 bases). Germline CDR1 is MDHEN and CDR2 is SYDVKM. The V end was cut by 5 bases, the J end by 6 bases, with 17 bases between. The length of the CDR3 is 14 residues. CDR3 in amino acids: CASSQQQGRVEQYF. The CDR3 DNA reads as TGTGCCAGCAGTCAACAACAGGGCCGAGTCGAGCAGTACTTC.

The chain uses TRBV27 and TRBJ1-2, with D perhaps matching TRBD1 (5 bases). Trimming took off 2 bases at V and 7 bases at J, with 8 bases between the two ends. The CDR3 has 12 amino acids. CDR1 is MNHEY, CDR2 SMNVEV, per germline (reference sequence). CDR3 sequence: CASSLAGVGYTF. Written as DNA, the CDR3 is TGTGCCAGCAGTTTAGCGGGGGTTGGCTACACCTTC.

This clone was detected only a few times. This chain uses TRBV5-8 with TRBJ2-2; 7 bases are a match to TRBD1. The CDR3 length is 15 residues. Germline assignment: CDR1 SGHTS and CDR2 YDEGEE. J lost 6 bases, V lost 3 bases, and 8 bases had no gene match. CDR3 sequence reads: CASSSSGTVAGELFF. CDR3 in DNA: TGTGCCAGCAGCTCATCCGGGACAGTTGCCGGGGAGCTGTTTTTT.

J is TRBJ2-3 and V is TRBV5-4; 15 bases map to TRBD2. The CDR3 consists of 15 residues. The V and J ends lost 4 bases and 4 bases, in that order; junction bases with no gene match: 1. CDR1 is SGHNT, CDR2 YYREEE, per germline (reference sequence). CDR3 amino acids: CASSGLAGGPDTQYF. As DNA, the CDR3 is TGTGCCAGCAGCGGACTAGCGGGGGGGCCAGATACGCAGTATTTT.

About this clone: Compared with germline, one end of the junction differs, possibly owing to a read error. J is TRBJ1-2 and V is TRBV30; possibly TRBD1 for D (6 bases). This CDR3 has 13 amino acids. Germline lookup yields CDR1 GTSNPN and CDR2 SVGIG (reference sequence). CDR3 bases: TGTGCCTGGCGTGTGGGGGCACCCTATGGCTACACCTTC. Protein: CAWRVGAPYGYTF.

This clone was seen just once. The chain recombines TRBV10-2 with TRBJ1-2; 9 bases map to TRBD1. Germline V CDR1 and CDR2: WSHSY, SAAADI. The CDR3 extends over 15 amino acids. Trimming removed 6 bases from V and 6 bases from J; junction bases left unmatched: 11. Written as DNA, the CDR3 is TGCGCCAGCAGCTCAGGACAGGGGACGTTGGATGGCTACACCTTC. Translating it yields CASSSGQGTLDGYTF.

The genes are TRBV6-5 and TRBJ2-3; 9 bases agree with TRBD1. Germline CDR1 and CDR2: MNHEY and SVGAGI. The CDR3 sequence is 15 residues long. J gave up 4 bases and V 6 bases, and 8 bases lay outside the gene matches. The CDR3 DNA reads TGTGCCAGCAGAATGGACAGGGGAGTCGCAGATACGCAGTATTTT. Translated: CASRMDRGVADTQYF.

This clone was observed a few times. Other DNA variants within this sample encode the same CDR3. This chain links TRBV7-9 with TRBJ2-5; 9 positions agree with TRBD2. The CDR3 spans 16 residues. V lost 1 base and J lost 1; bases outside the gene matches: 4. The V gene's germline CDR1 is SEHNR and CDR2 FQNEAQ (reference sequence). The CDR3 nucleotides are TGTGCCAGCAGCTTAGTTAGCGGGGGATTCCAAGAGACCCAGTACTTC. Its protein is CASSLVSGGFQETQYF.

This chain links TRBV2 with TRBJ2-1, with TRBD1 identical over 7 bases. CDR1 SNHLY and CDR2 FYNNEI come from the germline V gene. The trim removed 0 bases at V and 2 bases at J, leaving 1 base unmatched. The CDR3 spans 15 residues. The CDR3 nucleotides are TGTGCCAGCAGTGAAGCGGGGACAGCCTACAATGAGCAGTTCTTC. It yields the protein CASSEAGTAYNEQFF. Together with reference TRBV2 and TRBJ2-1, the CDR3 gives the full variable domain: EPEVTQTPSHQVTQMGQEVILRCVPISNHLYFYWYRQILGQKVEFLVSFYNNEISEKSEIFDDQFSVERPDGSNFTLKIRSTKLEDSAMYFCASSEAGTAYNEQFFGPGTRLTVL.

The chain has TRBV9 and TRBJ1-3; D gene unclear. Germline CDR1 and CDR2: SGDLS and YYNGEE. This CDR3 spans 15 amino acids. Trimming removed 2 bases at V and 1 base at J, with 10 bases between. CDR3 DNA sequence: TGTGCCAGCAGCGTCCGCCCGGGATCTGGAAACACCATATATTTT. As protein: CASSVRPGSGNTIYF.

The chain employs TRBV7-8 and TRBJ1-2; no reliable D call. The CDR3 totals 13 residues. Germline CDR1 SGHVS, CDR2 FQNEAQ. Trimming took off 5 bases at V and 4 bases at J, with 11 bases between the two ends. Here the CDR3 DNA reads TGTGCCAGCAGCCCCCGCGGGCTCTATGGCTACACCTTC. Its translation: CASSPRGLYGYTF. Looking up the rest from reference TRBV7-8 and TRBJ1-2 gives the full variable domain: GAGVSQSPRYKVAKRGQDVALRCDPISGHVSLFWYQQALGQGPEFLTYFQNEAQLDKSGLPSDRFFAERPEGSVSTLKIQRTQQEDSAVYLCASSPRGLYGYTFGSGTRLTVV.

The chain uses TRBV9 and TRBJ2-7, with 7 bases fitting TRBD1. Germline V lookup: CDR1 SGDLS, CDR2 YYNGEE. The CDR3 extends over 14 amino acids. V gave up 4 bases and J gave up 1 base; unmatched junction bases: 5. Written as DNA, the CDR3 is TGTGCCAGCAGCTCCCCGGGACAGTCCTACGAGCAGTACTTC. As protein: CASSSPGQSYEQYF.

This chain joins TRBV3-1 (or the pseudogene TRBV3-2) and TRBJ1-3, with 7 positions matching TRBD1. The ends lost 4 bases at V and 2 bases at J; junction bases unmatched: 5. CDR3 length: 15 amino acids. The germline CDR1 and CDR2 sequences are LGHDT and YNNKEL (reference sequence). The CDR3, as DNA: TGTGCCAGCAGCCCCCGGGACAGAGCTGGAAACACCATATATTTT. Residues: CASSPRDRAGNTIYF.

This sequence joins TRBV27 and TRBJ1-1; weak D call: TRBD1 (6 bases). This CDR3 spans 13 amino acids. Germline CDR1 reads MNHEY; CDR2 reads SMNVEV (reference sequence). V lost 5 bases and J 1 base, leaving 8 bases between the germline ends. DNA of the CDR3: TGTGCCAGCAGTCTGGACAGGAACACTGAAGCTTTCTTT. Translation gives CASSLDRNTEAFF.